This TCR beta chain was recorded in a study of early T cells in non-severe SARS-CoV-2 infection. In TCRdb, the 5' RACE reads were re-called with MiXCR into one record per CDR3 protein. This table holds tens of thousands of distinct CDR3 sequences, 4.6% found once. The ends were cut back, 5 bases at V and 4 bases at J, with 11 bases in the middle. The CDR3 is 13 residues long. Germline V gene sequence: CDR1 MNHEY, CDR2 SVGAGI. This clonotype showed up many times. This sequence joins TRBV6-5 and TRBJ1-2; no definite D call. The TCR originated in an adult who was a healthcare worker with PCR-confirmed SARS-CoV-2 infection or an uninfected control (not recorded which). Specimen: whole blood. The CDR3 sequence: CASSAQPSYGYTF. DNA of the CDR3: TGTGCCAGCAGTGCACAGCCTTCCTATGGCTACACCTTC.